The clone carrying this T cell receptor beta chain was observed a handful of times. This sample is drawn from a study of control samples from healthy donors and cancer patients. The CDR3 is 14 residues long. Germline values: CDR1 LGHNA, CDR2 YSLEER. Between the trimmed V and J ends, which lost 0 bases and 4 bases, there was a span of 9 bases. Clones were sequenced by immunoSEQ multiplex PCR, and TCRdb holds only the in-frame ones, with some missing. The sample shows 95,000 to 150,000 clones, around 86% of them seen only once. The origin of this receptor is a man between 40 and 49 years old in good health. Sample: blood. The chain couples TRBV4-3 to TRBJ1-2, with D unclear. DNA of the CDR3: TGCGCCAGCAGCCAAGACAGCTCTACCTATGGCTACACCTTC. Translation: CASSQDSSTYGYTF.